The 32 T cell receptor beta chains listed next were all sequenced from one sample in a study of cytomegalovirus exposure and HLA in healthy donors. PCR involved 60 Vbeta and 13 Jbeta primers. Assay used: immunoSEQ multiplex PCR; TCRdb lists only in-frame clones, some missing. The data contain 120,000 or so clones, about 90% of them seen just once; the ten biggest clones take up more than 1.5%. The sample taken for sequencing was PBMCs. These receptor sequences come from a man aged 35 to 55 in good health and CMV-seronegative.

This chain joins TRBV5-1 and TRBJ2-1; D perhaps matches TRBD1 (6 bases). The germline V gene has CDR1 SGHRS and CDR2 YFSETQ. There are 11 residues in the CDR3. With 7 bases removed from V and 10 bases from J, the gap between germline ends came to 12 bases. DNA of the CDR3: TGCGCCAGCCTAGCAGGGGCCGAGCAGTTCTTC. Its translation: CASLAGAEQFF.

The chain uses TRBV5-1 and TRBJ2-7; 7 nucleotides agree with TRBD1. The CDR3 contains 15 residues. Trimming removed 0 bases from V and 3 bases from J; junction bases left unmatched: 6. Per germline, CDR1 SGHRS and CDR2 YFSETQ. The CDR3 loop reads CASSLEWDRDYEQYF. CDR3 in DNA: TGCGCCAGCAGCTTGGAGTGGGACAGAGACTACGAGCAGTACTTC. Variable domain in full (rest from reference TRBV5-1 and TRBJ2-7): KAGVTQTPRYLIKTRGQQVTLSCSPISGHRSVSWYQQTPGQGLQFLFEYFSETQRNKGNFPGRFSGRQFSNSRSEMNVSTLELGDSALYLCASSLEWDRDYEQYFGPGTRLTVT.

This chain uses TRBV29-1 with TRBJ1-5; no clear D. Germline V gives CDR1 SQVTM, CDR2 ANQGSEA. V was trimmed by 4 bases and J by 3 bases, leaving 7 bases between them. The CDR3 sequence is 12 residues long. The CDR3 DNA reads as TGCAGCGTTGGAGGGTACAATCAGCCCCAGCATTTT. Translation gives CSVGGYNQPQHF. The full variable domain, in which reference TRBV29-1 and TRBJ1-5 provide the parts outside the CDR3, is SAVISQKPSRDICQRGTSLTIQCQVDSQVTMMFWYRQQPGQSLTLIATANQGSEATYESGFVIDKFPISRPNLTFSTLTVSNMSPEDSSIYLCSVGGYNQPQHFGDGTRLSIL.

This clone occurred a few times. The V call is TRBV6-5, the J call TRBJ1-5, with 10 bases matching TRBD1. This CDR3 spans 14 amino acids. Unmatched junction bases numbered 2, after V lost 4 bases and J lost 5 bases. The germline gives CDR1 MNHEY, CDR2 SVGAGI. The CDR3 here is CASSLTGGDQPQHF. As DNA, the CDR3 is TGTGCCAGCAGTTTGACAGGGGGCGATCAGCCCCAGCATTTT.

The rearrangement joins TRBV4-2 to TRBJ1-6; 9 bases line up with TRBD1. Germline V lookup: CDR1 LGHNA, CDR2 YNFKEQ. With 2 bases clipped from V and 10 bases from J, the junction kept 6 bases outside the gene matches. This CDR3 has 15 amino acids. Written as DNA, the CDR3 is TGTGCCAGCAGCCAACGGACAGGGGTGAACTCACCCCTCCACTTT. This sequence encodes CASSQRTGVNSPLHF.

This clone was seen just once. V gene TRBV19 combines with J gene TRBJ1-5; D possibly corresponds to TRBD1 (5 bases). This CDR3 is built from 15 residues. Trimming removed 6 bases at V and 3 bases at J, with 15 bases between. Germline CDR1 reads LNHDA; CDR2 reads SQIVND (reference sequence). This chain's CDR3 is CASSSTGQYNQPQHF. The CDR3 bases are TGTGCCAGTAGCTCAACAGGTCAGTACAATCAGCCCCAGCATTTT.

V gene TRBV13 combines with J gene TRBJ1-2, with D perhaps TRBD1 (6 bases). This CDR3 is built from 14 residues. The ends were cut back, 5 bases at V and 4 bases at J, with 14 bases in the middle. CDR1 is PRHDT, CDR2 FYEKMQ, per germline (reference sequence). The CDR3 region is CASSPNRVGYGYTF. The CDR3, as DNA: TGTGCCAGCAGCCCGAACAGGGTAGGCTATGGCTACACCTTC.

This clone was seen a single time. The chain carries TRBV5-1 and TRBJ2-7; TRBD2 might be the D (5 bases). Germline CDR1 and CDR2: SGHRS and YFSETQ. V gave up 0 bases and J gave up 1 base, with 8 bases separating them. The CDR3 sequence is 14 residues long. This CDR3 is CASSLGRASYEQYF. DNA for the CDR3: TGCGCCAGCAGCTTGGGGCGGGCGTCCTACGAGCAGTACTTC.

The gene calls are TRBV5-8 and TRBJ1-5; possible D gene TRBD1, 6 bases. Trimming took 2 bases from V and 3 from J, leaving 18 bases between them. This CDR3 has 17 amino acids. The germline gives CDR1 SGHTS, CDR2 YDEGEE. The CDR3 nucleotides read TGTGCCAGCAGCTTAGGGCCACAGGGAAAGTTCAATCAGCCCCAGCATTTT. Its translation is CASSLGPQGKFNQPQHF. Variable domain in full (rest from reference TRBV5-8 and TRBJ1-5): EAGVTQSPTHLIKTRGQQATLRCSPISGHTSVYWYQQALGLGLQFLLWYDEGEERNRGNFPPRFSGRQFPNYSSELNVNALELEDSALYLCASSLGPQGKFNQPQHFGDGTRLSIL.

The J gene is TRBJ2-7, the V gene TRBV5-1; D is perhaps TRBD1 (6 bases). There are 14 residues in the CDR3. Germline values: CDR1 SGHRS, CDR2 YFSETQ. V gave up 4 bases and J gave up 1 base, with 12 bases separating them. CDR3 bases: TGCGCCAGCAGCCCGACAGGAACGTCCTACGAGCAGTACTTC. Translated: CASSPTGTSYEQYF.

The J gene is TRBJ2-7, the V gene TRBV30, with 11 positions matching TRBD1. This CDR3 is built from 14 residues. CDR1 is GTSNPN and CDR2 is SVGIG in the germline V gene (reference sequence). Germline trimming cut 2 bases from V and 3 bases from J; bases unmatched to any gene: 3. The CDR3 spells CAWSPGTGGYEQYF. Written as DNA, the CDR3 is TGTGCCTGGAGTCCTGGGACAGGGGGCTACGAGCAGTACTTC.

V usage is TRBV10-3 and J usage is TRBJ1-1; D perhaps matches TRBD1 (6 bases). With 7 bases removed from V and 2 bases from J, the gap between germline ends came to 14 bases. CDR1 is ENHRY and CDR2 is SYGVKD in the germline V gene. This CDR3 has 14 residues. CDR3 coding DNA: TGTGCCATCACTCAGGACAGTTTCAACACTGAAGCTTTCTTT. This codes for CAITQDSFNTEAFF.

V and J are TRBV13 and TRBJ2-1; tentatively, D is TRBD2 (6 bases). The CDR3 covers 16 residues. The germline V gene has CDR1 PRHDT and CDR2 FYEKMQ (reference sequence). V was cut by 1 base and J by 9 bases, with 19 bases left in between. In nucleotides, the CDR3 is TGTGCCAGCAGCTTAGCGGGCGGGGTGCCTGAGGGTGAGCAGTTCTTC. It specifies CASSLAGGVPEGEQFF.

The J gene is TRBJ2-1, the V gene TRBV11-2; TRBD2 agrees at 12 bases. The V segment lost 5 bases and the J segment 7 bases; nucleotides outside the gene matches: 3. CDR1 and CDR2 from the germline V gene are SGHAT and FQNNGV. The CDR3 is 14 residues long. The CDR3 sequence: CASSPLAGGNEQFF. CDR3 nucleotide sequence: TGTGCCAGCAGCCCTCTAGCGGGGGGGAATGAGCAGTTCTTC.

CDR3 nucleotides: TGCGCCAGCAGCTCCGGGGGTTACACCGGGGAGCTGTTTTTT. Its translation is CASSSGGYTGELFF. This chain connects TRBV5-1 to TRBJ2-2; TRBD2 might be the D (6 bases). The CDR3 sequence is 14 residues long. V was trimmed by 3 bases and J by 3 bases, leaving 9 bases between them. The germline gives CDR1 SGHRS, CDR2 YFSETQ.

This sequence joins TRBV7-6 and TRBJ2-2; D unresolved. Trimming cost V 1 base and J 7 bases, with 7 bases left between them. Germline V gene lookup returns CDR1 SGHVS and CDR2 FNYEAQ. The CDR3 has 13 amino acids. The CDR3 sequence: CASSLVRSGELFF. CDR3 in DNA: TGTGCCAGCAGCTTAGTTCGTAGCGGGGAGCTGTTTTTT. Based on the CDR3 plus reference TRBV7-6 and TRBJ2-2, the full variable domain is GAGVSQSPRYKVTKRGQDVALRCDPISGHVSLYWYRQALGQGPEFLTYFNYEAQQDKSGLPNDRFSAERPEGSISTLTIQRTEQRDSAMYRCASSLVRSGELFFGEGSRLTVL.

This clone is a singleton in its sample. The genes are TRBV27 and TRBJ1-3, with 8 bases aligning to TRBD1. After removal of 5 bases from V and 4 bases from J, the junction contained 4 bases not matched to a gene. CDR1 and CDR2 from the germline V gene are MNHEY and SMNVEV (reference sequence). CDR3 length: 14 amino acids. The CDR3 DNA reads as TGTGCCAGCAGTCCGAGGACAGGGGGAAACACCATATATTTT. Protein sequence: CASSPRTGGNTIYF.

The CDR3 region is CASSSDRGSSPLHF. DNA for the CDR3: TGTGCCAGCTCATCCGACAGGGGTTCCTCACCCCTCCACTTT. The rearrangement links TRBV18 to TRBJ1-6; 8 bases fit TRBD1. The ends lost 5 bases at V and 10 bases at J; junction bases unmatched: 7. Germline CDR1 is KGHSH and CDR2 is LQKENI. The CDR3 length is 14 residues.

The J gene is TRBJ2-7, the V gene TRBV30; 9 bases are a match to TRBD1. The CDR3 loop spans 15 amino acids. V shed 8 bases and J 1 base; nucleotides not matched to a gene: 12. Germline values: CDR1 GTSNPN, CDR2 SVGIG (reference sequence). CDR3 sequence: CARGGGQGHSYEQYF. CDR3 sequence (DNA): TGTGCCCGTGGAGGAGGACAGGGGCATTCCTACGAGCAGTACTTC.

This sequence joins TRBV10-3 and TRBJ1-2; D is undetermined. Trimming removed 6 bases from V and 1 base from J, with 24 bases in between. CDR1 and CDR2 (germline): ENHRY, SYGVKD. This CDR3 comprises 18 residues. The CDR3 nucleotides are TGTGCCATCAGCGCTAAGAGGGCGAGTGGGAACCTTAACTATGGCTACACCTTC. This codes for CAISAKRASGNLNYGYTF.

This chain uses TRBV4-3 with TRBJ2-7; D ambiguous. The CDR3 runs to 13 residues. V was clipped by 3 bases and J by 0 bases, with 6 bases between them. The germline gives CDR1 LGHNA, CDR2 YSLEER. In DNA, the CDR3 is TGCGCCAGCAGCCATGGCTCCTCCTACGAGCAGTACTTC. Translating gives CASSHGSSYEQYF.

The rearrangement uses TRBV7-9 and TRBJ1-4; D unclear. Per germline, CDR1 SEHNR and CDR2 FQNEAQ (reference sequence). The CDR3 extends over 12 amino acids. Trimming removed 5 bases at V and 8 bases at J, with 9 bases between. This CDR3 is CASSPSYEKLFF. The CDR3 DNA is TGTGCCAGCAGCCCGAGCTACGAAAAACTGTTTTTT.

The chain carries TRBV6-5 and TRBJ1-1; 11 nucleotides agree with TRBD1. This CDR3 has 14 amino acids. Germline CDR1 reads MNHEY; CDR2 reads SVGAGI. Trimming at V came to 5 bases and at J to 4 bases, leaving 3 bases not matched to a gene. CDR3 bases: TGTGCCAGCAGTAGGGGACAGGGGGTCACTGAAGCTTTCTTT. This gives the protein CASSRGQGVTEAFF.

V usage is TRBV2 and J usage is TRBJ1-2, with TRBD1 matching over 8 bases. CDR1 SNHLY and CDR2 FYNNEI come from the germline V gene. The CDR3 sequence is 15 residues long. V lost 3 bases to trimming and J lost 1 base; unmatched junction nucleotides: 4. The CDR3 protein is CASSDQGAYNYGYTF. The CDR3 DNA follows: TGTGCCAGCAGTGACCAGGGGGCGTATAACTATGGCTACACCTTC.

This chain links TRBV7-3 with TRBJ2-5; D not resolved. Germline V gives CDR1 SGHTA, CDR2 FQGTGA. This CDR3 contains 13 residues. V was clipped by 5 bases and J by 0 bases, with 7 bases between them. The CDR3 is CASSLRYQETQYF. CDR3 coding DNA: TGTGCCAGCAGCCTCCGGTACCAAGAGACCCAGTACTTC.

The V and J genes are TRBV6-6 and TRBJ1-5; D unresolved. Germline V gene sequence: CDR1 MNHNY, CDR2 SVGAGI (reference sequence). This CDR3 has 15 residues. V gave up 1 base and J gave up 0 bases, with 7 bases separating them. Here the CDR3 reads CASSYYDISNQPQHF. CDR3 in DNA: TGTGCCAGCAGTTACTACGACATTAGCAATCAGCCCCAGCATTTT.

The chain joins TRBV10-3 to TRBJ2-7; TRBD2 might be the D (5 bases). CDR1 and CDR2 (germline): ENHRY, SYGVKD. The CDR3 loop spans 15 amino acids. Trimming took off 3 bases at V and 0 bases at J, with 12 bases between the two ends. The chain's CDR3 is CAISDVGSGSYEQYF. CDR3 bases: TGTGCCATCAGTGACGTAGGCAGCGGCTCCTACGAGCAGTACTTC.

V is TRBV11-2 and J is TRBJ2-7, with 9 nucleotides matching TRBD1. The V and J ends lost 1 base and 3 bases, in that order; junction bases with no gene match: 4. Germline lookup yields CDR1 SGHAT and CDR2 FQNNGV. The CDR3 is 15 residues long. The CDR3 here is CASSLGQGGLYEQYF. In nucleotides, the CDR3 is TGTGCCAGCAGCTTAGGACAGGGGGGCCTCTACGAGCAGTACTTC.

V and J are TRBV5-1 and TRBJ2-1, with 8 bases fitting TRBD2. Per germline, CDR1 SGHRS and CDR2 YFSETQ. V shed 1 base, J shed 8 bases, and the junction held 5 bases outside the gene matches. The CDR3 is 14 amino acids. The CDR3 region has the DNA TGCGCCAGCAGCTTGCAGACGGGGGGGTATGAGCAGTTCTTC. This encodes CASSLQTGGYEQFF.

This rearrangement joins TRBV4-1 to TRBJ2-1; maybe TRBD1 (5 bases). CDR3 length equals 14 residues. Germline values: CDR1 MGHRA, CDR2 YSYEKL. Trimming removed 4 bases at V and 7 bases at J, with 14 bases between. CDR3 bases: TGCGCCAGCAGCCGGCAGGGCCTAGGGAATGAGCAGTTCTTC. Translated, it gives CASSRQGLGNEQFF.

The chain links TRBV5-4 to TRBJ2-5; 8 bases map to TRBD1. From germline, CDR1 is SGHNT and CDR2 YYREEE (reference sequence). The CDR3 has 16 amino acids. Trimming took 0 bases from V and 1 from J; bases not matched to a gene: 5. The CDR3 sequence: CASSLAPGGTQETQYF. Written as DNA, the CDR3 is TGTGCCAGCAGCTTGGCCCCAGGGGGCACCCAAGAGACCCAGTACTTC.

J is TRBJ2-7 and V is TRBV7-2; D is perhaps TRBD1 (5 bases). Germline V CDR1 and CDR2: SGHTA, FQGNSA. This CDR3 has 15 residues. Trimming took off 1 base at V and 3 bases at J, with 13 bases between the two ends. The CDR3 coding sequence is TGTGCCAGCAGCTTAGACAGGCAAAGGGGCTACGAGCAGTACTTC. Encoded protein: CASSLDRQRGYEQYF.